This T cell receptor (beta chain) was sequenced in a study of regulatory T cells in long-lasting Graves disease. Findings and caveats of the study: The small sample size may have reduced accuracy. Persistent patients had a count of shared public clonotypes (approximately 3,000) that exceeded that of new patients (966).

Time point given: persistent/refractory GD, antithyroid drugs over 5 years with positive TRAb. With RNA extracted from PBMCs as input, the TCR library was made. The guidelines of the American Thyroid Association were the basis for diagnosing Graves' disease. Germline lookup yields CDR1 MNHEY and CDR2 SMNVEV (reference sequence). This CDR3 is built from 18 residues. About this clonotype itself: Its antigen remains unidentified. Germline and junction disagree at one end, which may indicate a read error.

Sequencing libraries for TCR beta were prepared with iRepertoire HTBI primers and Arm-PCR of CDR3 regions. As handled by the study authors: Spanning all samples, the identified segments comprised about 62 TRBV and around 13 TRBJ. TCRdb reprocessed the multiplex PCR reads via MiXCR and lists one record per CDR3 protein. The V and J calls come from TCRdb's annotation, not from the publication. The sample includes roughly 700,000 distinct CDR3 sequences, roughly 30% of them seen just once. The source of this sequence is a female donor with Graves disease. The sample consisted of peripheral blood mononuclear cells (PBMCs), taken when the disease was refractory, from a patient treated with antithyroid drugs. The rearrangement joins TRBV27 to TRBJ2-7; 13 bases are a match to TRBD2. The CDR3 DNA is TGTGCCACCAGTCCGAACCATACTAGCGGGAGGGCCGACTACGAGCAGTACTTC. Its translation is CATSPNHTSGRADYEQYF.